The present T cell receptor (beta chain) was sequenced within a study of OX40 agonist ivuxolimab in advanced cancers. The study, taken as a whole, reports: Blood T cells, both CD4+ and CD8+, expanded clonally by week 6 at 0.1 to 3.0 mg/kg.

Repertoires were generated with immunoSEQ multiplex PCR, while TCRdb's copy carries only in-frame clones and drops some. The sample carries tens of thousands of clones, approximately 85% recorded once. Comments on this clone: No antigen is known for it.

The germline V gene has CDR1 MDHEN and CDR2 SYDVKM. The CDR3 is 12 residues long. The V end lost 6 bases, the J end lost 8 bases, and 13 bases lay between the germline ends. This clonotype was sampled from an adult with an advanced solid tumor such as melanoma, head and neck, liver or kidney cancer. This chain connects TRBV28 to TRBJ1-2, with no clear D. Sample: CD4+ or CD8+ T cells sorted from blood, taken in a trial of the OX40 agonist ivuxolimab. CDR3 sequence: CASRVGLSGYTF. CDR3 sequence (DNA): TGTGCCAGCAGGGTCGGGTTGTCCGGCTACACCTTC.